The present T cell receptor (beta chain) was sequenced within a study of CD8+CD57+ T cells in acquired aplastic anemia. For the study at large: Sorted cells (CD4+ and CD8+) yielded DNA amounts that averaged roughly 3.2 ug. The study, taken as a whole, reports: Patients and controls were found to share roughly 31 CD8+ CDR3 sequences.

TCR beta VDJ and CDR3 were profiled, and genomic DNA was the template. TCRdb itself ran the reads through MiXCR, one entry per CDR3 protein. This sample has approximately 260,000 distinct CDR3 sequences, with roughly 82% found just once. Remarks on this clonotype: What it recognizes is unknown.

Patients chosen for sequencing had CD8+CD57+ cells that had expanded, as shown by flow cytometry. Severe acquired aplastic anemia was present in all patients. Prior therapy had not been administered to any patient at the time of blood sampling. From germline, CDR1 is SQVTM and CDR2 ANQGSEA. Trimming took off 7 bases at V and 5 bases at J, with 11 bases between the two ends. The CDR3 extends over 11 amino acids. Specimen: sorted CD4+, CD8+, or CD8+CD57+ T cells (not recorded which) from PBMCs. V and J are TRBV29-1 and TRBJ1-1; D gene uncertain. This TCR was sampled from a human donor with aplastic anemia. The CDR3 nucleotides are TGCAGCGCCCGACACGGAACTGAAGCTTTCTTT. This codes for CSARHGTEAFF.